The 10 T cell receptor beta chains presented below share a single source sample, sequenced in a study of cytomegalovirus exposure and HLA in healthy donors. 13 Jbeta primers and 60 Vbeta primers were used for the PCR. The table came from immunoSEQ multiplex PCR; TCRdb's copy has only in-frame clones and leaves some out. The sample shows around 90,000 clones, around 81% of them seen only once. Material for sequencing was PBMCs. The source of these receptors is a man aged 25 to 40 in good health and CMV-seronegative.

This clone was seen a single time. The CDR3 sequence is CASSARGGTIMNTEAFF. The CDR3 DNA sequence: TGTGCCAGCAGCGCAAGAGGGGGCACCATCATGAACACTGAAGCTTTCTTT. The chain joins TRBV9 to TRBJ1-1; 7 bases agree with TRBD1. The germline CDR1 and CDR2 sequences are SGDLS and YYNGEE. With V trimmed by 3 bases and J by 0 bases, 11 bases remained unmatched. CDR3 size: 17 residues.

A note on this clone: At one end, the junction sequence differs from germline, possibly due to a read error. The J gene is TRBJ2-3, the V gene TRBV6-5; 7 positions match TRBD2. There are 14 residues in the CDR3. Per germline, CDR1 MNHEY and CDR2 SVGAGI. The CDR3: CASSSTGGADMQYF. CDR3 bases: TGTGCCAGCAGTTCGACGGGAGGAGCAGATATGCAGTATTTT.

V usage is TRBV10-3 and J usage is TRBJ2-3; 11 positions agree with TRBD2. V gave up 6 bases and J gave up 0 bases; unmatched junction bases: 5. The CDR3 length is 16 residues. In germline, CDR1 is ENHRY, CDR2 SYGVKD. CDR3 DNA sequence: TGTGCCATCAGCACCGGGACTAGCGGAAGCACAGATACGCAGTATTTT. Its protein is CAISTGTSGSTDTQYF.

The V gene is TRBV18, the J gene TRBJ1-2, with D hard to call. Germline V CDR1 and CDR2: KGHSH, LQKENI. V lost 3 bases, J lost 8 bases, and 13 bases lay in between. CDR3 length: 13 amino acids. The DNA for the CDR3 is TGTGCCAGCTCACCCGCAGCCTCGGGGGGCTACACCTTC. Residues: CASSPAASGGYTF.

The J gene is TRBJ2-3, the V gene TRBV5-8; no clear D. The CDR3 is 16 residues long. Trimming took 0 bases from V and 2 from J, leaving 13 bases between them. Germline V gene sequence: CDR1 SGHTS, CDR2 YDEGEE. The CDR3 spells CASSLGATLFTDTQYF. The CDR3 nucleotides are TGTGCCAGCAGCTTGGGGGCCACCCTTTTCACAGATACGCAGTATTTT. Filled out from reference TRBV5-8 and TRBJ2-3, the complete variable domain reads EAGVTQSPTHLIKTRGQQATLRCSPISGHTSVYWYQQALGLGLQFLLWYDEGEERNRGNFPPRFSGRQFPNYSSELNVNALELEDSALYLCASSLGATLFTDTQYFGPGTRLTVL.

The genes are TRBV19 and TRBJ1-5; 8 positions match TRBD1. In germline, CDR1 is LNHDA, CDR2 SQIVND (reference sequence). V was clipped by 5 bases and J by 9 bases; unmatched bases: 9. This CDR3 contains 14 residues. This CDR3 reads CASSGQGQASPQHF. Written as DNA, the CDR3 is TGTGCCAGTAGTGGACAGGGACAAGCGTCGCCCCAGCATTTT.

The chain uses TRBV19 and TRBJ2-7; D possibly corresponds to TRBD1 (6 bases). The CDR3 extends over 18 amino acids. Trimming pared 0 bases from V and 3 bases from J, leaving 21 bases between. Germline loops: CDR1 LNHDA, CDR2 SQIVND (reference sequence). CDR3: CASSIEIVLGRTDYEQYF. CDR3 in DNA: TGTGCCAGTAGTATAGAGATCGTGTTGGGGCGGACAGACTACGAGCAGTACTTC.

The gene calls are TRBV14 and TRBJ1-1, with D unclear. The V and J ends lost 2 bases and 3 bases respectively, with 7 bases between them. From germline, CDR1 is SGHDN and CDR2 FVKESK. This CDR3 region has 13 residues. The CDR3 spells CASSQLTHTEAFF. CDR3 bases: TGTGCCAGCAGCCAACTAACGCACACTGAAGCTTTCTTT. Filled out from reference TRBV14 and TRBJ1-1, the complete variable domain reads EAGVTQFPSHSVIEKGQTVTLRCDPISGHDNLYWYRRVMGKEIKFLLHFVKESKQDESGMPNNRFLAERTGGTYSTLKVQPAELEDSGVYFCASSQLTHTEAFFGQGTRLTVV.

A word on this clone: The same CDR3 arises from other DNA sequences in this sample as well. The genes are TRBV5-1 and TRBJ2-2; possibly TRBD1 for D (6 bases). The V gene's germline CDR1 is SGHRS and CDR2 YFSETQ. This CDR3 has 14 residues. V lost 4 bases and J 1 base, leaving 8 bases between the germline ends. The CDR3 bases are TGCGCCAGCAGCCTGGGACAGAACACCGGGGAGCTGTTTTTT. Amino acid sequence: CASSLGQNTGELFF.

For the CDR3, the DNA is TGTGCCAGCACCGGGACTAGCGGGACAGCCTACGAGCAGTACTTC. Its translation: CASTGTSGTAYEQYF. The rearrangement joins TRBV27 to TRBJ2-7; TRBD2 aligns across 13 bases. CDR1 and CDR2 from the germline V gene are MNHEY and SMNVEV (reference sequence). The V gene end was trimmed by 7 bases and the J gene end by 2 bases; junction bases not matched to a gene: 5. There are 15 residues in the CDR3.